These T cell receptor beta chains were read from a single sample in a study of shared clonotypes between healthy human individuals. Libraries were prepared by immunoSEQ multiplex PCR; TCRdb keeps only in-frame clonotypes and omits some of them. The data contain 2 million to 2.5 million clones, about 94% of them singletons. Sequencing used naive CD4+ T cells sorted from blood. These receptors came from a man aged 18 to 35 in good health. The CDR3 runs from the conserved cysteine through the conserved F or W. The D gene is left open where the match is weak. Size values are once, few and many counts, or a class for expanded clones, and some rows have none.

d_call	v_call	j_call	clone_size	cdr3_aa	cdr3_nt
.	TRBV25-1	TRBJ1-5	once	CASSEGGSYSNQPQHF	TGTGCCAGCAGTGAAGGCGGCAGCTATAGCAATCAGCCCCAGCATTTT
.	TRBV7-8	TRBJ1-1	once	CASSLVGNTEAFF	TGTGCCAGCAGCTTAGTGGGAAACACTGAAGCTTTCTTT
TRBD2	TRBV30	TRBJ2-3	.	CAWRGTSGHPQYF	TGTGCCTGGAGGGGGACTAGCGGGCATCCGCAGTATTTT
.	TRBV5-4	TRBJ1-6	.	CASSLGAGVNSPLHF	TGTGCCAGCAGCTTGGGGGCAGGTGTGAATTCACCCCTCCACTTT
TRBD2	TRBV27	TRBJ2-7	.	CASSLSGRSYEQYF	TGTGCCAGCAGTTTGAGCGGGAGATCCTACGAGCAGTACTTC
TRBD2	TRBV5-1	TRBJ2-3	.	CASSFGLAGSSTDTQYF	TGCGCCAGCAGCTTTGGACTAGCGGGAAGTAGCACAGATACGCAGTATTTT
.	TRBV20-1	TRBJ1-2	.	CSARQLGYTF	TGCAGTGCGAGACAGCTTGGCTACACCTTC
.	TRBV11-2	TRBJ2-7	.	CASSLVASPSYEQYF	TGTGCCAGCAGCTTAGTGGCCAGCCCATCCTACGAGCAGTACTTC
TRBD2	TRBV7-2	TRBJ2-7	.	CASSSGTSGSYEQYF	TGTGCCAGCAGCTCTGGGACTAGCGGCTCCTACGAGCAGTACTTC
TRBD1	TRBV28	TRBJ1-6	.	CASGVDRKNSPLHF	TGTGCCAGCGGGGTGGACAGGAAGAATTCACCCCTCCACTTT
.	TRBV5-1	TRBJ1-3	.	CASSLAYLSGNTIYF	TGCGCCAGCAGCTTGGCCTACCTCTCTGGAAACACCATATATTTT
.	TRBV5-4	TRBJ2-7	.	CASSLTPTGSSGEQYF	TGTGCCAGCAGCTTGACCCCTACAGGGTCCTCCGGGGAGCAGTACTTC
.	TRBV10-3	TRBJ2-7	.	CAISDSVEQYF	TGTGCCATCAGTGACAGCGTCGAGCAGTACTTC
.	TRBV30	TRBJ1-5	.	CAWSTPQGTQPQHF	TGTGCCTGGAGTACTCCACAGGGAACTCAGCCCCAGCATTTT
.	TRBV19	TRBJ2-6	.	CASSVRVFGANVLTF	TGTGCCAGTAGTGTCAGGGTTTTTGGGGCCAACGTCCTGACTTTC
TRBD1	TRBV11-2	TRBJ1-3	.	CASSWAGQGAGNTIYF	TGTGCCAGCAGCTGGGCGGGACAGGGGGCTGGAAACACCATATATTTT
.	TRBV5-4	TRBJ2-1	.	CASSWGTRAGNEQFF	TGTGCCAGCAGCTGGGGGACAAGGGCGGGCAATGAGCAGTTCTTC
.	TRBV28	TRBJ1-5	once	CASSSPPRGGQPQHF	TGTGCCAGCAGTTCGCCCCCCAGGGGCGGTCAGCCCCAGCATTTT
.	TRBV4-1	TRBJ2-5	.	CASSQENNQETQYF	TGCGCCAGCAGCCAAGAGAACAACCAAGAGACCCAGTACTTC
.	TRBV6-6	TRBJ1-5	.	CASNLRQPNQPQHF	TGTGCCAGCAATTTGAGACAGCCCAATCAGCCCCAGCATTTT
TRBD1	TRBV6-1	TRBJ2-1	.	CASTPGQPQYNEQFF	TGTGCCAGCACCCCGGGACAGCCCCAATACAATGAGCAGTTCTTC
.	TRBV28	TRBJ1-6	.	CASSPGPLGGVNSPLHF	TGTGCCAGCAGTCCGGGACCGCTTGGCGGTGTTAATTCACCCCTCCACTTT
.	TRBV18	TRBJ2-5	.	CASSPGQEGETQYF	TGTGCCAGCTCACCGGGGCAGGAAGGAGAGACCCAGTACTTC
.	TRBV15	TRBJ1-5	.	CATGGGYSNQPQHF	TGTGCCACGGGCGGTGGATATAGCAATCAGCCCCAGCATTTT
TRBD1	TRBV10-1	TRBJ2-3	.	CASSGQGEADTQYF	TGCGCCAGCTCTGGACAGGGGGAAGCAGATACGCAGTATTTT
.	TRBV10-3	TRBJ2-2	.	CAISEGLGELFF	TGTGCCATCAGTGAGGGGCTCGGGGAGCTGTTTTTT
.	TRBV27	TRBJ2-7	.	CASRTGQSAYEQYF	TGTGCCAGCAGAACCGGACAGAGCGCCTACGAGCAGTACTTC
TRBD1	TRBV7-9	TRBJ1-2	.	CASTLTGELPGDYGYTF	TGTGCCAGCACTCTAACAGGGGAGCTCCCCGGGGACTATGGCTACACCTTC
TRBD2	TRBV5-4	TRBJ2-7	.	CASSLGGLAGELYEQYF	TGTGCCAGCAGCTTGGGGGGACTAGCGGGAGAATTATACGAGCAGTACTTC